This entry describes one TCR beta chain. Its target is not known. The analysis combined second doses at about 4 or about 12 weeks. Produced via immunoSEQ multiplex PCR; TCRdb's table is partial and in-frame only. Here the sample spans more than 150,000 clones, 91% being singletons. Per germline, CDR1 ENHRY and CDR2 SYGVKD. The CDR3 runs to 16 residues. The V and J ends lost 0 bases and 7 bases, in that order; junction bases with no gene match: 9. This sample is part of a study of T cell responses to AZD1222 COVID-19 vaccine. Study-wide findings and caveats: The study found Spike-specific TCR breadth and depth rose after two AZD1222 doses.

The material sequenced was peripheral blood, taken 28 days after the second AZD1222 dose. This TCR derives from an adult who received the AZD1222 COVID-19 vaccine. The chain is built from TRBV10-3 and TRBJ2-7; 10 positions match TRBD2. The CDR3 DNA is TGTGCCATCAGTGAGTCCAGCGGGAGGGCCCAATGGGAGCAGTACTTC. It encodes CAISESSGRAQWEQYF.